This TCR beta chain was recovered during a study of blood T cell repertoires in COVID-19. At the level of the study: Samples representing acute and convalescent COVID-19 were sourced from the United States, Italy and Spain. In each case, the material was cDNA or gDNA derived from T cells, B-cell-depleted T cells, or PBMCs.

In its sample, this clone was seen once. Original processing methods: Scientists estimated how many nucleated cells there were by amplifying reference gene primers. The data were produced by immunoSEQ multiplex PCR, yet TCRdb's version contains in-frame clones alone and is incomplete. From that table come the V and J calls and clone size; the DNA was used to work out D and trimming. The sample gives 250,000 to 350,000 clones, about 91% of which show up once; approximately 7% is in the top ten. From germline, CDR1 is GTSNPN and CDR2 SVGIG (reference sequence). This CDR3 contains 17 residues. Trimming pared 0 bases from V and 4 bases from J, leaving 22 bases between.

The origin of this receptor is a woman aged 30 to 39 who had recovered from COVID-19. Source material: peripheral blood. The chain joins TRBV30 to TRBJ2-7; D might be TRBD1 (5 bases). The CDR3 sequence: CAWSVLTLVRETYEQYF. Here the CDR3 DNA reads TGTGCCTGGAGTGTACTGACTTTGGTCAGGGAAACGTACGAGCAGTACTTC. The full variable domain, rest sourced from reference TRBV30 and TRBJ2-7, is SQTIHQWPATLVQPVGSPLSLECTVEGTSNPNLYWYRQAAGRGLQLLFYSVGIGQISSEVPQNLSASRPQDRQFILSSKKLLLSDSGFYLCAWSVLTLVRETYEQYFGPGTRLTVT.